Below, one T cell receptor (beta chain) is given with its context. Its specificity is not known. V lost 3 bases and J 6 bases, leaving 17 bases between the germline ends. This CDR3 has 14 residues. Germline V gene sequence: CDR1 GTSNPN, CDR2 SVGIG (reference sequence). These data originate in a study of OX40 agonist ivuxolimab in advanced cancers. Study as a whole: A mean age of approximately 58 years, range roughly 23 to 85, was recorded, and about 83% were male.

Study-level results: The study found among the lowest clonal expansion in partial responders at 0.1-3.0 mg/kg.

Sequenced by immunoSEQ multiplex PCR; TCRdb stores in-frame clones only, minus some. The sample shows about 79,000 clones, 85% to 95% of them seen only once. The starting material was CD4+ or CD8+ T cells sorted from blood, obtained in a trial of the OX40 agonist ivuxolimab. V and J are TRBV30 and TRBJ1-2; D uncertain. The sequence was collected from an adult with an advanced solid tumor such as melanoma, head and neck, liver or kidney cancer. The DNA for the CDR3 is TGTGCCTGGAGCTCGGGTTTTCCCGGCGATGGCTACACCTTC. This sequence encodes CAWSSGFPGDGYTF.